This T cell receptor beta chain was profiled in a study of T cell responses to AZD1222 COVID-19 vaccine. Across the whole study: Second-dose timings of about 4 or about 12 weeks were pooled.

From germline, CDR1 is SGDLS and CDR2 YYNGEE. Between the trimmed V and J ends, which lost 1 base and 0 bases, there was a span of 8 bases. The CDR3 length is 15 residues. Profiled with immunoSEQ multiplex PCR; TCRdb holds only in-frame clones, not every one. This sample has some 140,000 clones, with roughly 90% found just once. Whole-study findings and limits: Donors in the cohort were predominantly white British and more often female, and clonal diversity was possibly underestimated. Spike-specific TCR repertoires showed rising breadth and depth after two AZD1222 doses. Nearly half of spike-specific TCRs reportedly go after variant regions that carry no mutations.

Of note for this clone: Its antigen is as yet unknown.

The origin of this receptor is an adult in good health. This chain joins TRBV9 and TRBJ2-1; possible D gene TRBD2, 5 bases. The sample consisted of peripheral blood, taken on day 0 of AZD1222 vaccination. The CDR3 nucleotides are TGTGCCAGCAGCGTACTAGCAGACTCCTACAATGAGCAGTTCTTC. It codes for CASSVLADSYNEQFF.